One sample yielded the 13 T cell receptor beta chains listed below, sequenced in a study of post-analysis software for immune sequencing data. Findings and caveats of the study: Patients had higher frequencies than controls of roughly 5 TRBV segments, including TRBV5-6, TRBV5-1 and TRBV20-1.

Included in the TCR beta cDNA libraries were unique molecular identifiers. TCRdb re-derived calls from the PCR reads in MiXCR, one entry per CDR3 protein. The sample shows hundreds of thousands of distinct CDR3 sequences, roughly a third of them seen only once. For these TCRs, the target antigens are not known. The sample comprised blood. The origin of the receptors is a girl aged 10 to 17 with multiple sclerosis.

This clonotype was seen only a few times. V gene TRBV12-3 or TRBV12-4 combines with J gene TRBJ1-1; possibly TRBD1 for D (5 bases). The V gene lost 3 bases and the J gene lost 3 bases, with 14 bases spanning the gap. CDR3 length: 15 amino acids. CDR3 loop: CASSFYGAWDTEAFF. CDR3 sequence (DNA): TGTGCCAGCAGTTTTTATGGGGCGTGGGACACTGAAGCTTTCTTT.

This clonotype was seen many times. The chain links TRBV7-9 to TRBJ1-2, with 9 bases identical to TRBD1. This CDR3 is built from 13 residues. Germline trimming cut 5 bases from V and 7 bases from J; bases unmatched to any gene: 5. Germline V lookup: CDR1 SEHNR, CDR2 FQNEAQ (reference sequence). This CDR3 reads CASSPTGGTGYTF. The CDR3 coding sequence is TGTGCCAGCAGCCCGACAGGGGGAACTGGCTACACCTTC.

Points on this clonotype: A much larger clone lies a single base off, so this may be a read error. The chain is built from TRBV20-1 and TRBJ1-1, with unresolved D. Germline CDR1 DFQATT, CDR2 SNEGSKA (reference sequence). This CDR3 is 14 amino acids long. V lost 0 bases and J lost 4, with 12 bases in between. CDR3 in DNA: TGCAGTGCTAGAGATCGTCGGGCCGGCACTGAAGCTTTCTTT. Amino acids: CSARDRRAGTEAFF.

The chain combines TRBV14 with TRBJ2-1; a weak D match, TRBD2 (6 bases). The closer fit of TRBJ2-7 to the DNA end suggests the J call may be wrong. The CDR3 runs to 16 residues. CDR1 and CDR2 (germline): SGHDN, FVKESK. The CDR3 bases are TGTGCCAGCAAACCGCCTGGAGCGGGTACCTACAATGAGCAGTACTTC. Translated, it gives CASKPPGAGTYNEQYF.

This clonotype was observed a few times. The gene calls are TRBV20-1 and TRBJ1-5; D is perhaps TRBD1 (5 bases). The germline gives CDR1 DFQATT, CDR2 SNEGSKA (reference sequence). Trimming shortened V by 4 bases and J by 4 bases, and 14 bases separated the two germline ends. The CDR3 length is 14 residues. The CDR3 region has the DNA TGCAGTGCTACAAGGGGCGGTAGGAATCAGCCCCAGCATTTT. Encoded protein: CSATRGGRNQPQHF.

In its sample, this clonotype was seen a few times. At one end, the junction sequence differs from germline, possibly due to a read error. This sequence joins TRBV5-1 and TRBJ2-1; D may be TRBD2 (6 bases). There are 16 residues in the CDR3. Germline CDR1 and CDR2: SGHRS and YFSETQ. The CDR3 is CAGSLEVGSSYNEQFF. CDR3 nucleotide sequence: TGCGCCGGCAGCTTGGAGGTCGGGAGCTCCTACAATGAGCAGTTCTTC.

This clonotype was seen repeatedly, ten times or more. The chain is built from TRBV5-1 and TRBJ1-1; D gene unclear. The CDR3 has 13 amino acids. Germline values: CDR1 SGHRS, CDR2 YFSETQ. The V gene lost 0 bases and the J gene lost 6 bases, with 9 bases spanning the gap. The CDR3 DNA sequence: TGCGCCAGCAGCTTGGAGGGAATTCCTGAAGCTTTCTTT. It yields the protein CASSLEGIPEAFF.

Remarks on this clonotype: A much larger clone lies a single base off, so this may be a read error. The chain's CDR3 is CAIGQGDRISNQPQHF. The CDR3 coding sequence is TGTGCCATCGGTCAGGGGGACAGGATTAGCAATCAGCCCCAGCATTTT. The chain combines TRBV10-3 with TRBJ1-5; the match to TRBD1 covers 8 bases. V was pared by 8 bases and J by 0 bases, with 9 bases of the junction left unmatched. Germline V gene data show CDR1 as ENHRY and CDR2 as SYGVKD. CDR3 length: 16 residues.

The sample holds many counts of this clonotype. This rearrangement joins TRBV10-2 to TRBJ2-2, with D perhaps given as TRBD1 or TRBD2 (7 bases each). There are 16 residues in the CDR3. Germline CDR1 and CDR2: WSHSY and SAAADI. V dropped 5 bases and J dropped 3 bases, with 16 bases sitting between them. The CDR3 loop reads CASSFQGGRHTGELFF. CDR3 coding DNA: TGCGCCAGCAGTTTCCAGGGGGGGCGTCACACCGGGGAGCTGTTTTTT.

DNA of the CDR3: TGTGCCAGCAGTTTAGGCGGGACAGCGAACACCGGGGAGCTGTTTTTT. It codes for CASSLGGTANTGELFF. This chain uses TRBV12-3 or TRBV12-4 with TRBJ2-2, with D maybe TRBD1 (7 bases). Trimming cost V 1 base and J 0 bases, with 9 bases left between them. The CDR3 has 16 amino acids.

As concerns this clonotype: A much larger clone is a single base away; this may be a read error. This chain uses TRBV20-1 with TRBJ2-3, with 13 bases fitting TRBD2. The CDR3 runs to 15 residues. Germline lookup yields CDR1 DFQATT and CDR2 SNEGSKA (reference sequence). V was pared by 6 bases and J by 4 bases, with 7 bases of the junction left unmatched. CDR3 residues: CSAGGLAGVADTQYF. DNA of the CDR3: TGCAGTGCCGGTGGACTAGCGGGAGTGGCAGATACGCAGTATTTT.

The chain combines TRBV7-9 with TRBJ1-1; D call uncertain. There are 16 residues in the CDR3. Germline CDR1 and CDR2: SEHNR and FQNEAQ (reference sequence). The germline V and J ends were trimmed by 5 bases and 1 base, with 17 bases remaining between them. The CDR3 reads CASSPPARLWNTEAFF. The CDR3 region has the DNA TGTGCCAGCAGCCCGCCCGCGAGGTTGTGGAACACTGAAGCTTTCTTT.

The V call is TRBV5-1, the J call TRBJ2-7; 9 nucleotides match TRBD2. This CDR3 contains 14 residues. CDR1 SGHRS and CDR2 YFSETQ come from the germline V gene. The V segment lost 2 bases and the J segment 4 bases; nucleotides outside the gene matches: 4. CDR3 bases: TGCGCCAGCAGCTTAAGGCTAGCGGGATACGAGCAGTACTTC. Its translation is CASSLRLAGYEQYF.